This paragraph reports one T cell receptor beta chain. Methods used by the authors: Reference gene primer amplification yielded estimated nucleated cell counts. The protocol was immunoSEQ multiplex PCR, while the TCRdb copy is restricted to in-frame clones and leaves out a portion. From that table come the V and J calls and clone size; the DNA was used to work out D and trimming. The table records 200,000 to 250,000 clones, roughly 84% of them present only once. This entry is derived from a study of blood T cell repertoires in COVID-19. Study details: COVID-19 samples collected from the United States, Italy and Spain covered acute and convalescent phases. From T cells, B-cell-depleted T cells, or PBMCs came the material, which was cDNA or gDNA.

Germline V gene data show CDR1 as SGDLS and CDR2 as YYNGEE. Trimming stripped 0 bases from V and 3 bases from J, with 9 bases between. The CDR3 is 14 residues long. The V and J genes are TRBV9 and TRBJ1-1, with D unclear. The sequencing input was peripheral blood. The sequence was collected from a woman older than 75 with acute or convalescent COVID-19. The CDR3 spells CASSVGFEHTEAFF. The DNA for the CDR3 is TGTGCCAGCAGCGTAGGCTTCGAGCACACTGAAGCTTTCTTT.